This T cell receptor (beta chain) was found in a study of T-cell reconstitution after alpha-beta-depleted transplantation in children. V dropped 0 bases and J dropped 0 bases, with 4 bases sitting between them. The CDR3 is 15 amino acids. Germline CDR1 is SGHNT and CDR2 is YYREEE (reference sequence). This clonotype appeared a few times. For TCRbeta, the library was prepared with unique molecular identifiers. TCRdb analysed the PCR reads with MiXCR anew, one entry per CDR3 protein. This sample has 70,000 to 95,000 distinct CDR3 sequences; 10% to 15% occur once, and the top ten carry around 14%. The V gene is TRBV5-4, the J gene TRBJ2-6, with no clear D. Sample: PBMCs from the stem cell graft donor, taken from the stem cell graft. The TCR was taken from a human donor who donated a stem cell graft to a child with inherited bone marrow failure. CDR3 sequence: CASSLVFSGANVLTF. The CDR3 DNA follows: TGTGCCAGCAGCTTGGTTTTCTCTGGGGCCAACGTCCTGACTTTC.